Listed below are T cell receptor beta chains from one sample, sequenced in a study of immune heterogeneity within non-small cell lung tumors. TCRdb passed the multiplex PCR reads through MiXCR, listing each CDR3 protein once. The profile shows fewer than 15,000 distinct CDR3 sequences, 22% of them singletons. The sequenced sample was lung tumor tissue. The source of these receptors is a man aged 55 to 70 with non-small cell lung cancer. The CDR3 runs from the conserved cysteine through the conserved F or W.

v_call,j_call,cdr3_aa
TRBV9,TRBJ2-1,CASSPRTSGYNEQFF
TRBV6-1,TRBJ2-3,CASPDGGGPTDTQYF
TRBV28,TRBJ1-4,CASSLFPQGGGEKLFF
TRBV5-1,TRBJ2-1,CASSTRQGVGNEQFF
TRBV19,TRBJ2-2,CASSINRGPRELFF
TRBV10-2,TRBJ2-7,CASSESVGRNYEQYF
TRBV20-1,TRBJ2-5,CSARDTGTTQETQYF
TRBV6-2/TRBV6-3,TRBJ2-1,CASSYLTSYNEQFF
TRBV20-1,TRBJ1-1,CSARKGWNTEAFF
TRBV18,TRBJ2-6,CASSPTTGSGANVLTF
TRBV4-2,TRBJ2-5,CASSQDQGASGSQGTQYF
TRBV11-3,TRBJ2-7,CASSRISFEQYF